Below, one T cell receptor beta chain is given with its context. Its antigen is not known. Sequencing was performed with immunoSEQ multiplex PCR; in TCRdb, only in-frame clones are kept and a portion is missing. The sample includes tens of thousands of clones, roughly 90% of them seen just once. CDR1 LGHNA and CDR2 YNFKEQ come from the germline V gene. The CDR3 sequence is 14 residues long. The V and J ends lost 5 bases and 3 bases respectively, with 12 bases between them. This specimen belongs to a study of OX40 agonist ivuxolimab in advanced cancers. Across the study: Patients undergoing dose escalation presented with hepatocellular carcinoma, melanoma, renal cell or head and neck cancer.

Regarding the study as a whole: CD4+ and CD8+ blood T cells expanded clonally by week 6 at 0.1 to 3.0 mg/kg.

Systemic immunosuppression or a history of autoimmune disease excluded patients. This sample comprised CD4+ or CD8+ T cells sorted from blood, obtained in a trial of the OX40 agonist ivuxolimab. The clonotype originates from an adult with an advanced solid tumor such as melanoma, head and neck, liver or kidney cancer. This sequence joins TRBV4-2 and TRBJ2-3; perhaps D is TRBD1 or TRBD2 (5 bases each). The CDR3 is CASSWPGTTDTQYF. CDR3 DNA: TGTGCCAGCAGCTGGCCGGGGACGACAGATACGCAGTATTTT.